This entry lists 27 T cell receptor beta chains sequenced from one sample in a study of T cell responses to AZD1222 COVID-19 vaccine. Here immunoSEQ multiplex PCR was the method, and the copy in TCRdb shows in-frame clones only, minus some. The profile covers around 130,000 clones, with approximately 92% appearing a single time and 4% to 5% taken by the ten largest. This sample comprised peripheral blood, obtained 28 days after the second dose of the MenACWY control vaccine. Receptors were obtained from an adult who received the MenACWY meningococcal vaccine as a control.

The chain is built from TRBV27 and TRBJ2-7, with 11 bases that match TRBD2. The germline CDR1 and CDR2 sequences are MNHEY and SMNVEV (reference sequence). J gave up 3 bases and V 6 bases, and 4 bases lay outside the gene matches. The CDR3 runs to 14 residues. The CDR3 DNA is TGTGCCAGCAGAGGGACTAGCGGAAACTACGAGCAGTACTTC. As protein: CASRGTSGNYEQYF.

The chain is built from TRBV25-1 and TRBJ1-1; possibly TRBD1 for D (6 bases). This CDR3 is 16 amino acids long. The germline CDR1 and CDR2 sequences are MGHDK and SYGVNS. V was trimmed by 3 bases and J by 6 bases, leaving 20 bases between them. CDR3 sequence (DNA): TGTGCCAGCAGTGATCAAATAGGGGGGGTTGAGGCTGAAGCTTTCTTT. Residues: CASSDQIGGVEAEAFF. The full variable domain, its missing parts supplied by reference TRBV25-1 and TRBJ1-1, is EADIYQTPRYLVIGTGKKITLECSQTMGHDKMYWYQQDPGMELHLIHYSYGVNSTEKGDLSSESTVSRIRTEHFPLTLESARPSHTSQYLCASSDQIGGVEAEAFFGQGTRLTVV.

This clone was seen a few times. V gene TRBV19 combines with J gene TRBJ2-2; TRBD1 matches 8 bases. V lost 7 bases and J lost 8; bases outside the gene matches: 9. Germline CDR1 reads LNHDA; CDR2 reads SQIVND (reference sequence). This CDR3 region has 14 residues. The CDR3 nucleotides are TGTGCCAGTAACCTCGGACAGGGTAGGGGGGAGCTGTTTTTT. Its protein product is CASNLGQGRGELFF.

V is TRBV27 and J is TRBJ2-5; 10 bases align to TRBD1. CDR1 is MNHEY and CDR2 is SMNVEV in the germline V gene (reference sequence). CDR3 size: 14 residues. Trimming at V came to 6 bases and at J to 5 bases, leaving 6 bases not matched to a gene. CDR3 amino acids: CASRKTGGPETQYF. For the CDR3, the DNA is TGTGCCAGCAGGAAGACAGGGGGCCCCGAGACCCAGTACTTC.

CDR3 coding DNA: TGTGCCAGCAGTCCTTGGACTGATGACTATGGCTACACCTTC. Its protein is CASSPWTDDYGYTF. The J gene is TRBJ1-2, the V gene TRBV6-5; D not certain. The CDR3 spans 14 residues. Trimming shortened V by 5 bases and J by 3 bases, and 13 bases separated the two germline ends. The V gene's germline CDR1 is MNHEY and CDR2 SVGAGI.

CDR3 DNA: TGTGCCAGCAGCTCAATGGGACGGCAGGGCTACACCTTC. Amino acids: CASSSMGRQGYTF. The gene calls are TRBV7-2 and TRBJ1-2; D perhaps matches TRBD1 (5 bases). Germline V gene data show CDR1 as SGHTA and CDR2 as FQGNSA. V lost 4 bases, J lost 8 bases, and 14 bases lay in between. The CDR3 runs 13 residues.

The V call is TRBV18, the J call TRBJ2-7; D is perhaps TRBD1 (7 bases). This CDR3 comprises 14 residues. Trimming pared 6 bases from V and 7 bases from J, leaving 19 bases between. CDR1 and CDR2 (germline): KGHSH, LQKENI. The CDR3 here is CASSEGAGLSEQYF. The CDR3 DNA reads TGTGCCAGCTCCGAGGGGGCGGGGCTCAGTGAGCAGTACTTC.

The rearrangement uses TRBV28 and TRBJ2-7; D gene unclear. CDR3 length equals 13 residues. V was trimmed by 2 bases and J by 0 bases, leaving 5 bases between them. Germline CDR1 reads MDHEN; CDR2 reads SYDVKM. The DNA of the CDR3 is TGTGCCAGCAGTTTACCAGGCTCCTACGAGCAGTACTTC. It is translated as CASSLPGSYEQYF.

V and J are TRBV5-8 and TRBJ1-6; D remains ambiguous. Trimming took 0 bases from V and 13 from J, leaving 23 bases between them. Germline V CDR1 and CDR2: SGHTS, YDEGEE. This CDR3 has 17 amino acids. CDR3 residues: CASSLEWEMAVVIPLHF. CDR3 in DNA: TGTGCCAGCAGCTTGGAGTGGGAGATGGCTGTTGTTATTCCCCTCCACTTT.

CDR3 region: CASSPLIEGDGYTF. For the CDR3, the DNA is TGTGCCAGCAGCCCCTTAATCGAGGGGGATGGCTACACCTTC. This sequence joins TRBV6-2 or TRBV6-3 and TRBJ1-2, with D possibly TRBD1 on 6 matching bases. Per the germline V gene, CDR1 is MNHEY and CDR2 is SVGEGT. The CDR3 loop spans 14 amino acids. Trimming pared 6 bases from V and 6 bases from J, leaving 17 bases between.

V and J are TRBV19 and TRBJ1-1; D ambiguous. Germline values: CDR1 LNHDA, CDR2 SQIVND (reference sequence). V was shortened by 3 bases and J by 6 bases, with 5 bases between the two germline ends. The CDR3 covers 11 residues. In DNA form, the CDR3 reads TGTGCCAGTAGTATTTTAGCTGAAGCTTTCTTT. It translates to CASSILAEAFF.

The chain links TRBV28 to TRBJ2-7; TRBD2 aligns across 7 bases. The length of the CDR3 is 15 residues. V shed 3 bases, J shed 4 bases, and the junction held 9 bases outside the gene matches. Per the germline V gene, CDR1 is MDHEN and CDR2 is SYDVKM. In nucleotides, the CDR3 is TGTGCCAGCAGTTTCCCGACTAACGGGAGGTACGAGCAGTACTTC. The encoded protein is CASSFPTNGRYEQYF.

The chain uses TRBV5-1 and TRBJ1-5; TRBD1 might be the D (5 bases). CDR3 length: 14 residues. V gave up 1 base and J gave up 2 bases, with 7 bases separating them. CDR1 is SGHRS and CDR2 is YFSETQ in the germline V gene. The CDR3 coding sequence is TGCGCCAGCAGCTTGTTAGGGGGCAATCAGCCCCAGCATTTT. Translating gives CASSLLGGNQPQHF.

The CDR3 here is CASSESIAGGYEQYV. CDR3 nucleotide sequence: TGTGCCAGCAGTGAATCAATAGCGGGGGGGTACGAGCAGTACGTC. V usage is TRBV6-1 and J usage is TRBJ2-7; 11 bases line up with TRBD2. CDR1 and CDR2 from the germline V gene are MNHNS and SASEGT. CDR3 size: 15 residues. The trim removed 2 bases at V and 4 bases at J, leaving 4 bases unmatched.

This clone was detected once. The gene calls are TRBV18 and TRBJ2-3; 10 positions agree with TRBD1. V was clipped by 3 bases and J by 5 bases; unmatched bases: 11. The CDR3 consists of 17 residues. From germline, CDR1 is KGHSH and CDR2 LQKENI. The chain's CDR3 is CASSPRGQGYPLDTQYF. The CDR3 DNA reads TGTGCCAGCTCACCGAGGGGACAGGGGTACCCGTTAGATACGCAGTATTTT.

The chain links TRBV15 to TRBJ2-2; D ambiguous. V was clipped by 0 bases and J by 6 bases, with 11 bases between them. This CDR3 is built from 15 residues. Germline CDR1 is LNHNV and CDR2 is YYDKDF (reference sequence). The CDR3: CATSRDPTLSGELFF. CDR3 coding DNA: TGTGCCACCAGCAGAGATCCTACCCTCTCCGGGGAGCTGTTTTTT.

J is TRBJ1-5 and V is TRBV18; 11 bases match TRBD1. V lost 3 bases to trimming and J lost 1 base; unmatched junction nucleotides: 5. CDR3 length equals 17 residues. Germline V gene data show CDR1 as KGHSH and CDR2 as LQKENI. The CDR3, as DNA: TGTGCCAGCTCACCGGAGGACAGGGGGCCGAGCAATCAGCCCCAGCATTTT. It encodes CASSPEDRGPSNQPQHF.

The chain recombines TRBV7-2 with TRBJ1-2; 8 bases match TRBD1. V was clipped by 1 base and J by 3 bases; unmatched bases: 4. The CDR3 consists of 15 residues. Germline-derived CDR1 and CDR2 are SGHTA and FQGNSA. In nucleotides, the CDR3 is TGTGCCAGCAGCTTAGACTACAGGGGGGACTATGGCTACACCTTC. Its protein product is CASSLDYRGDYGYTF.

A word on this clone: A junction boundary mismatches the germline segment, possibly from a read error. CDR3 coding DNA: TGTGCCGCCAGCAGAGGCAGGGACAGAATTATTGAAAAACTGTTTTTT. Amino acids: CAASRGRDRIIEKLFF. V and J are TRBV15 and TRBJ1-4; TRBD1 agrees at 7 bases. The length of the CDR3 is 16 residues. Germline CDR1 LNHNV, CDR2 YYDKDF (reference sequence).

The chain uses TRBV4-3 and TRBJ2-2; D might be TRBD2 (6 bases). The germline V and J ends were trimmed by 0 bases and 5 bases, with 13 bases remaining between them. In germline, CDR1 is LGHNA, CDR2 YSLEER. The CDR3 loop spans 16 amino acids. CDR3 sequence reads: CASSQDLGGLTGELFF. CDR3 sequence (DNA): TGCGCCAGCAGCCAAGATTTGGGGGGACTGACCGGGGAGCTGTTTTTT.

This rearrangement joins TRBV7-2 to TRBJ2-4; 7 bases are shared with TRBD2. This CDR3 has 14 residues. V dropped 5 bases and J dropped 12; count of bases not matched to a gene: 13. Germline loops: CDR1 SGHTA, CDR2 FQGNSA. The CDR3 bases are TGTGCCAGCAGCACCGCGGGACTAATCGGGTCTCAGTACTTC. The encoded protein is CASSTAGLIGSQYF.

V gene TRBV4-1 combines with J gene TRBJ2-3, with TRBD2 matching 8 bases. Losses at the gene ends were 0 bases for V and 8 bases for J; bases not matched to a gene: 7. The CDR3 extends over 15 amino acids. Germline V CDR1 and CDR2: MGHRA, YSYEKL. CDR3 sequence reads: CASSQDGAGDPTQYF. In nucleotides, the CDR3 is TGCGCCAGCAGCCAAGACGGAGCGGGGGACCCTACGCAGTATTTT.

The chain carries TRBV6-5 and TRBJ2-3; D is ambiguous. Per the germline V gene, CDR1 is MNHEY and CDR2 is SVGAGI. Trimming removed 6 bases from V and 1 base from J, with 8 bases in between. The CDR3 is made up of 13 amino acids. CDR3 region: CASRPDRTDTQYF. CDR3 sequence (DNA): TGTGCCAGCAGACCTGACCGCACAGATACGCAGTATTTT.

V usage is TRBV5-5 and J usage is TRBJ2-3; the D gene is possibly TRBD1 (6 bases). This CDR3 spans 15 amino acids. Trimming cost V 0 bases and J 5 bases, with 13 bases left between them. The germline CDR1 and CDR2 sequences are SGHKS and YYEKEE (reference sequence). CDR3 sequence: CASSLAGAGRDTQYF. The CDR3, as DNA: TGTGCCAGCAGCTTGGCAGGGGCCGGGCGAGATACGCAGTATTTT.

The rearrangement joins TRBV7-2 to TRBJ2-1, with 8 bases matching TRBD2. The CDR3 runs to 15 residues. V gave up 3 bases and J gave up 1 base; unmatched junction bases: 2. CDR1 and CDR2 from the germline V gene are SGHTA and FQGNSA. This chain's CDR3 is CASSFLAGSYNEQFF. For the CDR3, the DNA is TGTGCCAGCAGCTTTTTAGCGGGATCCTACAATGAGCAGTTCTTC.

The chain recombines TRBV6-5 with TRBJ1-5, with D perhaps matching TRBD1 (5 bases). The CDR3 consists of 15 residues. The V and J ends lost 6 bases and 4 bases respectively, with 16 bases between them. Per germline, CDR1 MNHEY and CDR2 SVGAGI. As DNA, the CDR3 is TGTGCCAGCAGCGACGGACAAACAGTAAATCAGCCCCAGCATTTT. It codes for CASSDGQTVNQPQHF.

The V gene is TRBV23-1, the J gene TRBJ1-5; 9 bases agree with TRBD1. TRBV23-1 is flagged as an ORF with uncertain function. V shed 5 bases, J shed 2 bases, and the junction held 13 bases outside the gene matches. There are 18 residues in the CDR3. The CDR3 here is CASSARDRVVAGNQPQHF. The CDR3 coding sequence is TGCGCCAGCAGTGCCCGGGACAGGGTGGTAGCGGGCAATCAGCCCCAGCATTTT.